Each of the 24 T cell receptor beta chains below was sequenced from the same sample in a study of blood T cells in healthy people across ages. The second PCR ran about 6 to 12 cycles with a sample-barcoded 5' primer and J-beta primers. TCRdb re-derived calls from the 5' RACE reads in MiXCR, one entry per CDR3 protein. The data hold about a million distinct CDR3 sequences, with around 48% observed a single time. Sequenced input: blood. These receptors all stem from a man younger than 45 in good health.

In its sample, this clonotype was seen a few times. The J gene is TRBJ2-7, the V gene TRBV5-1; 9 bases agree with TRBD2. The CDR3 loop spans 15 amino acids. Germline assignment: CDR1 SGHRS and CDR2 YFSETQ. With 0 bases clipped from V and 7 bases from J, the junction kept 8 bases outside the gene matches. CDR3 region: CASSLGTSEVGEQYF. For the CDR3, the DNA is TGCGCCAGCAGCTTGGGGACTAGCGAAGTCGGTGAGCAGTACTTC.

The gene calls are TRBV5-4 and TRBJ2-1; D is uncertain. This CDR3 is built from 15 residues. Per germline, CDR1 SGHNT and CDR2 YYREEE (reference sequence). The germline V and J ends were trimmed by 4 bases and 5 bases, with 16 bases remaining between them. This CDR3 is CASSTKRDVHNEQFF. Here the CDR3 DNA reads TGTGCCAGCAGCACGAAAAGAGACGTGCACAATGAGCAGTTCTTC.

The genes are TRBV5-6 and TRBJ1-2; D is perhaps TRBD1 (5 bases). The CDR3 spans 15 residues. CDR1 is SGHDT, CDR2 YYEEEE, per germline. With 3 bases removed from V and 5 bases from J, the gap between germline ends came to 17 bases. CDR3 in amino acids: CASSSAAGTEYGYTF. The CDR3 DNA sequence: TGTGCCAGCAGCTCGGCTGCTGGGACGGAGTATGGCTACACCTTC.

This clonotype was found a few times. This chain connects TRBV6-5 to TRBJ1-5; D call uncertain. Germline-derived CDR1 and CDR2 are MNHEY and SVGAGI. Trimming cost V 6 bases and J 6 bases, with 15 bases left between them. This CDR3 spans 14 amino acids. This CDR3 is CASSPSGWGQPQHF. The CDR3 DNA reads as TGTGCCAGCAGCCCATCAGGTTGGGGTCAGCCCCAGCATTTT.

V and J are TRBV10-3 and TRBJ2-5, with TRBD1 matching 10 bases. Germline CDR1 reads ENHRY; CDR2 reads SYGVKD. Trimming at V came to 0 bases and at J to 2 bases, leaving 6 bases not matched to a gene. The CDR3 covers 17 residues. CDR3 sequence: CAISESGTGEKQETQYF. The CDR3 DNA follows: TGTGCCATCAGTGAGTCTGGGACAGGGGAGAAGCAAGAGACCCAGTACTTC.

Many counts were recorded for this clonotype. This sequence joins TRBV12-3 or TRBV12-4 and TRBJ2-3, with TRBD2 as a possible D gene (6 bases). CDR3 size: 16 residues. V was clipped by 4 bases and J by 2 bases, with 16 bases between them. The CDR3 sequence: CASSSMGGRVTDTQYF. The CDR3 nucleotides read TGTGCCAGCAGTTCTATGGGAGGCAGAGTCACAGATACGCAGTATTTT.

The J gene is TRBJ2-7, the V gene TRBV7-3; D possibly uses TRBD1 or TRBD2 (5 bases each). Per germline, CDR1 SGHTA and CDR2 FQGTGA. The CDR3 runs to 18 residues. V lost 2 bases, J lost 2 bases, and 22 bases lay in between. The CDR3, as DNA: TGTGCCAGCAGCTTATTTAGACAGAAGGGAGATGAGGCCTACGAGCAGTACTTC. The encoded protein is CASSLFRQKGDEAYEQYF.

The chain employs TRBV10-2 and TRBJ2-7, with 9 nucleotides matching TRBD2. The J call may be mistaken, given a closer DNA end match to TRBJ2-4. This CDR3 comprises 16 residues. The germline CDR1 and CDR2 sequences are WSHSY and SAAADI. The CDR3 DNA sequence: TGCGCCAGCACTGGGGCGGGGGGGCCTTCCAAAAACATTCAGTACTTC. This codes for CASTGAGGPSKNIQYF.

This clonotype came up a few times. The chain carries TRBV3-1 and TRBJ2-1, with 9 positions matching TRBD2. There are 16 residues in the CDR3. Per germline, CDR1 LGHDT and CDR2 YNNKEL (reference sequence). V lost 0 bases, J lost 9 bases, and 9 bases stayed unmatched. The CDR3 nucleotides are TGTGCCAGCAGCCAAGATGGCGGGGGGGCGATCGTTGAGCAGTTCTTC. Translated, it gives CASSQDGGGAIVEQFF.

The CDR3 loop reads CASSPREISTYGYTF. The CDR3 DNA sequence: TGTGCCAGCAGTCCCCGGGAGATATCGACTTATGGCTACACCTTC. The rearrangement links TRBV6-6 to TRBJ1-2, with no clear D. Trimming removed 5 bases at V and 5 bases at J, with 18 bases between. The CDR3 length is 15 residues. CDR1 and CDR2 (germline): MNHNY, SVGAGI (reference sequence).

In its sample, this clonotype was seen a few times. The V and J genes are TRBV20-1 and TRBJ2-4; the match to TRBD1 covers 9 bases. The CDR3 consists of 13 residues. The junction had 0 bases not matched to a gene; V was cut back by 5 bases and J by 1 base. Germline V gene data show CDR1 as DFQATT and CDR2 as SNEGSKA (reference sequence). The CDR3 loop is CSAGTGAKNIQYF. CDR3 nucleotides: TGCAGTGCTGGGACAGGGGCCAAAAACATTCAGTACTTC.

The genes are TRBV14 and TRBJ2-7; either TRBD1 or TRBD2 may fit D (5 bases each). The CDR3 covers 15 residues. Germline CDR1 is SGHDN and CDR2 is FVKESK. Trimming removed 4 bases at V and 3 bases at J, with 16 bases between. In DNA, the CDR3 is TGTGCCAGCAGCCTATGGTCCGGGACGGACTACGAGCAGTACTTC. Translation: CASSLWSGTDYEQYF.

The sample holds many counts of this clonotype. The genes are TRBV7-3 and TRBJ2-1, with 7 bases aligning to TRBD1. The junction had 1 base not matched to a gene; V was cut back by 1 base and J by 4 bases. Germline-derived CDR1 and CDR2 are SGHTA and FQGTGA. The CDR3 is 14 amino acids. The CDR3 loop reads CASSLIQGYNEQFF. The CDR3 DNA reads TGTGCCAGCAGCTTAATACAGGGGTACAATGAGCAGTTCTTC.

This clonotype was detected ten times or more. V gene TRBV7-2 combines with J gene TRBJ2-5, with D possibly being TRBD2 (6 bases). This CDR3 is built from 15 residues. From germline, CDR1 is SGHTA and CDR2 FQGNSA. Trimming left V 1 base short and J 2 bases short, with 11 bases between. The CDR3 region is CASSLDPGRQETQYF. In nucleotides, the CDR3 is TGTGCCAGCAGCTTAGACCCGGGGAGGCAAGAGACCCAGTACTTC.

For the CDR3, the DNA is TGTGCCAGCAGTTGGACCGGGGACAGCCAAGAGACCCAGTACTTC. Protein sequence: CASSWTGDSQETQYF. The chain combines TRBV27 with TRBJ2-5; 7 nucleotides align to TRBD1. The CDR3 totals 15 residues. With 4 bases clipped from V and 1 base from J, the junction kept 6 bases outside the gene matches. The V gene's germline CDR1 is MNHEY and CDR2 SMNVEV (reference sequence).

In this sample, this clonotype turned up a few times. The chain carries TRBV20-1 and TRBJ2-1; TRBD1 agrees at 7 bases. J was trimmed by 5 bases and V by 5 bases; bases with no gene match: 6. From germline, CDR1 is DFQATT and CDR2 SNEGSKA (reference sequence). The CDR3 has 13 residues. In nucleotides, the CDR3 is TGCAGTGCTTCGACAGGGTGGGACAATGAGCAGTTCTTC. It codes for CSASTGWDNEQFF.

The chain links TRBV7-9 to TRBJ2-2; unclear D gene. The CDR3 spans 13 residues. In germline, CDR1 is SEHNR, CDR2 FQNEAQ (reference sequence). V was pared by 2 bases and J by 6 bases, with 7 bases between. The CDR3 sequence is CASSLPRAGELFF. The CDR3 DNA reads as TGTGCCAGCAGCTTACCCCGGGCCGGGGAGCTGTTTTTT.

Ten or more counts support this clonotype. This sequence joins TRBV4-2 and TRBJ2-1; D unclear. Trimming removed 4 bases from V and 0 bases from J, with 16 bases in between. This CDR3 has 17 residues. Germline assignment: CDR1 LGHNA and CDR2 YNFKEQ. The CDR3 reads CASSPWSDGTSYNEQFF. DNA for the CDR3: TGTGCCAGCAGCCCTTGGTCCGACGGCACCTCCTACAATGAGCAGTTCTTC.

V and J are TRBV28 and TRBJ1-4, with 7 bases matching TRBD1. The V and J ends lost 5 bases and 4 bases, in that order; junction bases with no gene match: 7. Germline loops: CDR1 MDHEN, CDR2 SYDVKM. The CDR3 covers 15 residues. CDR3 protein: CASSTRQGLNEKLFF. CDR3 in DNA: TGTGCCAGCAGTACCCGACAGGGCCTTAATGAAAAACTGTTTTTT. Filled out from reference TRBV28 and TRBJ1-4, the complete variable domain reads DVKVTQSSRYLVKRTGEKVFLECVQDMDHENMFWYRQDPGLGLRLIYFSYDVKMKEKGDIPEGYSVSREKKERFSLILESASTNQTSMYLCASSTRQGLNEKLFFGSGTQLSVL.

This chain uses TRBV27 with TRBJ2-7; 8 positions agree with TRBD1. Germline-derived CDR1 and CDR2 are MNHEY and SMNVEV (reference sequence). V trimming: 3 bases; J trimming: 4 bases; junction bases outside the gene matches: 5. The CDR3 spans 14 residues. For the CDR3, the DNA is TGTGCCAGCAGTTTTACAGGGGGTAGGTACGAGCAGTACTTC. It codes for CASSFTGGRYEQYF.

Worth noting for this clonotype: Being one base from a much bigger clone, this may be a read error. The chain uses TRBV6-1 and TRBJ2-7; 9 bases map to TRBD1. The trim removed 1 base at V and 9 bases at J, leaving 10 bases unmatched. Germline V gene sequence: CDR1 MNHNS, CDR2 SASEGT. CDR3 length equals 15 residues. CDR3 in DNA: TGTGCCAGCAGTGAAGGGGCTCCCGGGACAGGGTGGCAGTACTTC. This codes for CASSEGAPGTGWQYF.

This clonotype was counted between two and nine times. V and J are TRBV29-1 and TRBJ1-1, with D possibly being TRBD1 (5 bases). V shed 6 bases and J shed 1 base, with 15 bases lying between them. The CDR3 runs to 14 residues. Germline CDR1 reads SQVTM; CDR2 reads ANQGSEA. Here the CDR3 reads CSVGAGLRNTEAFF. The CDR3 DNA reads TGCAGCGTCGGGGCAGGGTTAAGGAACACTGAAGCTTTCTTT.

This rearrangement joins TRBV4-1 to TRBJ1-5, with a weak D call TRBD1 (6 bases). The CDR3 is made up of 15 amino acids. V dropped 4 bases and J dropped 1 base, with 11 bases sitting between them. Germline V gene sequence: CDR1 MGHRA, CDR2 YSYEKL. The CDR3 region is CASSPYRESNQPQHF. The CDR3 DNA reads TGCGCCAGCAGCCCATACAGGGAAAGCAATCAGCCCCAGCATTTT.

This clonotype has more than one count but fewer than ten. The chain carries TRBV27 and TRBJ2-7; D tentatively fits TRBD1 or TRBD2 (6 bases each). This CDR3 is built from 13 residues. Germline V gene lookup returns CDR1 MNHEY and CDR2 SMNVEV (reference sequence). The V and J ends lost 6 bases and 6 bases respectively, with 15 bases between them. The CDR3 nucleotides read TGTGCCAGCAGCGTACAGGGAGGACCCGAGCAGTACTTC. It translates to CASSVQGGPEQYF.